Sequencing of this TCR beta chain was carried out in a study of patients and donors after allogeneic stem cell transplantation. This clonotype was found many times. This CDR3 comprises 15 residues. With 5 bases clipped from V and 4 bases from J, the junction kept 7 bases outside the gene matches. The V gene's germline CDR1 is LGHNA and CDR2 YNFKEQ. One entry per CDR3 protein results from TCRdb running MiXCR on the RT-PCR reads. The sample lists 20,000 or so distinct CDR3 sequences; about 5% were seen once. The chain is built from TRBV4-2 and TRBJ1-4, with 7 bases lining up with TRBD1. The source of this sequence is a human donor who was either an allogeneic HSCT recipient or a stem cell or donor lymphocyte infusion donor (not recorded which). It is not recorded whose cells these are; they may come from a transplant donor. The sample was blood, either unsorted or a sorted T cell fraction (not recorded which). The CDR3 loop is CASSGGDSFNEKLFF. The CDR3 coding sequence is TGTGCCAGCAGCGGGGGGGACAGTTTTAATGAAAAACTGTTTTTT.